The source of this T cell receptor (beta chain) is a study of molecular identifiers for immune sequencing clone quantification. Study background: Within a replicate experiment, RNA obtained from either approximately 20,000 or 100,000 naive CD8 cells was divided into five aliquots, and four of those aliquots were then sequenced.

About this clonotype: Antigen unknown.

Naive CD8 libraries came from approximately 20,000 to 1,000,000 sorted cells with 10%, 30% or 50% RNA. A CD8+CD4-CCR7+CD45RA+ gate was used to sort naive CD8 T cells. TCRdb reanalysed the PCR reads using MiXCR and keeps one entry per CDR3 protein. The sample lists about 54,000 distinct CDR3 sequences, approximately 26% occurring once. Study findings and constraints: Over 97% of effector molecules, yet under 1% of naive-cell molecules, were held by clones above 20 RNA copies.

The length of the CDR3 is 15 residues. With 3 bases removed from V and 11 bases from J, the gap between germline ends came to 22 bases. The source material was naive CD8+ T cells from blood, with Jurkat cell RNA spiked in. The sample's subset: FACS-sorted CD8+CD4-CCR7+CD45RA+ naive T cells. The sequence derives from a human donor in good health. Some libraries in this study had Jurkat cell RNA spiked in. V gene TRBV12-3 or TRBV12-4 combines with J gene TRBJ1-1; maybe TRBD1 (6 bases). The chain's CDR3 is CASSFSGHSLREAFF. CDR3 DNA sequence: TGTGCCAGCAGTTTTTCGGGACACTCTCTCCGTGAGGCTTTCTTT.